A single sample is the source of the 14 T cell receptor beta chains below, sequenced in a study of blood T cell repertoires in COVID-19. The assay was immunoSEQ multiplex PCR, and TCRdb's table has in-frame clones only and misses some. The sample lists some 320,000 clones; roughly 85% were seen once. The sequencing sample was made of peripheral blood. These TCRs come from a human donor in a cohort sampled during active COVID-19.

The rearrangement joins TRBV5-4 to TRBJ1-2; 7 bases line up with TRBD1. This CDR3 comprises 14 residues. Looked up from germline, CDR1 is SGHNT and CDR2 is YYREEE (reference sequence). The ends lost 4 bases at V and 7 bases at J; junction bases unmatched: 10. The CDR3 region is CASSRFGQAGGYTF. The CDR3 nucleotides read TGTGCCAGCAGCCGGTTCGGACAGGCGGGTGGCTACACCTTC.

This clone was observed a handful of times. The chain links TRBV5-4 to TRBJ2-1, with D maybe TRBD2 (6 bases). The CDR3 contains 13 residues. CDR1 and CDR2 from the germline V gene are SGHNT and YYREEE (reference sequence). Trimming took 0 bases from V and 7 from J, leaving 8 bases between them. In DNA, the CDR3 is TGTGCCAGCAGCTTGGGACTAGTTAATGAGCAGTTCTTC. Translating it yields CASSLGLVNEQFF.

The CDR3, as DNA: TGCGCCAGCAGCCTAGACAGGGCGTTCACCGGGGAGCTGTTTTTT. Translation: CASSLDRAFTGELFF. V usage is TRBV5-1 and J usage is TRBJ2-2; TRBD1 agrees at 7 bases. Germline CDR1 and CDR2: SGHRS and YFSETQ. V dropped 4 bases and J dropped 4; count of bases not matched to a gene: 7. CDR3 length: 15 amino acids.

The V gene is TRBV11-2, the J gene TRBJ2-3, with D tentatively TRBD2 (5 bases). V lost 1 base, J lost 5 bases, and 13 bases lay in between. The germline V gene has CDR1 SGHAT and CDR2 FQNNGV. CDR3 length equals 15 residues. CDR3 protein: CASSLGSSWGDTQYF. DNA for the CDR3: TGTGCCAGCAGCTTAGGATCTAGCTGGGGAGATACGCAGTATTTT.

This chain uses TRBV2 with TRBJ2-1, with TRBD2 matching over 8 bases. The CDR3 spans 15 residues. The germline CDR1 and CDR2 sequences are SNHLY and FYNNEI. Trimming removed 6 bases from V and 6 bases from J; junction bases left unmatched: 10. CDR3 nucleotides: TGTGCCAGCAGAACAATTCCGGGGGGGGGCAATGAGCAGTTCTTC. Translating it yields CASRTIPGGGNEQFF.

This chain connects TRBV5-5 to TRBJ2-7; weak D call: TRBD2 (7 bases). V was cut by 6 bases and J by 3 bases, with 16 bases left in between. The CDR3 totals 14 residues. Germline V gene lookup returns CDR1 SGHKS and CDR2 YYEKEE (reference sequence). CDR3 sequence reads: CASNGGLQLYEQYF. The CDR3 nucleotides read TGTGCCAGCAACGGGGGGCTCCAGCTCTACGAGCAGTACTTC.

The rearrangement uses TRBV5-1 and TRBJ1-1; perhaps TRBD1 as D (5 bases). V shed 0 bases and J shed 0 bases, with 15 bases lying between them. CDR1 and CDR2 (germline): SGHRS, YFSETQ. The CDR3 sequence is 17 residues long. CDR3 nucleotide sequence: TGCGCCAGCAGCTTGGCTTTCCGGGACTCTTTGAACACTGAAGCTTTCTTT. It translates to CASSLAFRDSLNTEAFF.

CDR3 DNA: TGTGCCAGTAGTACGACAGGGGGCAATCAGCCCCAGCATTTT. Encoded protein: CASSTTGGNQPQHF. The chain joins TRBV19 to TRBJ1-5; TRBD1 matches 8 bases. V lost 4 bases to trimming and J lost 2 bases; unmatched junction nucleotides: 1. The CDR3 has 14 amino acids. Germline CDR1 is LNHDA and CDR2 is SQIVND (reference sequence).

J is TRBJ1-4 and V is TRBV5-1; D unresolved. The CDR3 contains 18 residues. In germline, CDR1 is SGHRS, CDR2 YFSETQ. Trimming cost V 5 bases and J 0 bases, with 20 bases left between them. CDR3 region: CASRYRLATIATNEKLFF. DNA for the CDR3: TGCGCCAGCAGATACCGGCTGGCGACTATTGCAACTAATGAAAAACTGTTTTTT.

The chain combines TRBV5-4 with TRBJ2-7; 8 bases match TRBD1. Looked up from germline, CDR1 is SGHNT and CDR2 is YYREEE (reference sequence). Unmatched junction bases numbered 6, after V lost 5 bases and J lost 5 bases. CDR3 length: 13 amino acids. The CDR3 reads CASSRDRSDEQYF. CDR3 sequence (DNA): TGTGCCAGCAGTCGGGACAGGTCGGACGAGCAGTACTTC.

The chain recombines TRBV7-9 with TRBJ2-7; perhaps TRBD2 as D (5 bases). Deletions cut 1 base from V and 3 bases from J, with 16 bases between. The length of the CDR3 is 16 residues. Looked up from germline, CDR1 is SEHNR and CDR2 is FQNEAQ (reference sequence). The CDR3 protein is CASSLGRTELDYEQYF. The CDR3 nucleotides read TGTGCCAGCAGCTTAGGTAGGACCGAACTAGACTACGAGCAGTACTTC.

The rearrangement uses TRBV6-5 and TRBJ2-7; TRBD2 might be the D (5 bases). The V gene's germline CDR1 is MNHEY and CDR2 SVGAGI. The CDR3 runs 13 residues. Trimming left V 5 bases short and J 2 bases short, with 10 bases between. The CDR3 here is CASSKQLAYEQYF. The CDR3 DNA sequence: TGTGCCAGCAGTAAACAACTAGCCTACGAGCAGTACTTC.

The rearrangement uses TRBV19 and TRBJ1-5; D call uncertain. V was clipped by 10 bases and J by 9 bases, with 4 bases between them. Germline V gene sequence: CDR1 LNHDA, CDR2 SQIVND (reference sequence). The length of the CDR3 is 8 residues. The CDR3 loop is CATRPQHF. CDR3 nucleotides: TGTGCCACCAGGCCCCAGCATTTT.

The chain uses TRBV6-5 and TRBJ1-1; D is perhaps TRBD1 (5 bases). This CDR3 comprises 15 residues. Germline V gene sequence: CDR1 MNHEY, CDR2 SVGAGI. Trimming removed 1 base from V and 0 bases from J, with 9 bases in between. The CDR3 spells CASSYLGDLNTEAFF. CDR3 coding DNA: TGTGCCAGCAGTTACTTAGGGGACTTGAACACTGAAGCTTTCTTT.